This entry describes one TCR beta chain. These data belong to a study of blood T cell repertoires in COVID-19. The CDR3 totals 13 residues. V was clipped by 5 bases and J by 6 bases, with 13 bases between them. Germline values: CDR1 SGHKS, CDR2 YYEKEE (reference sequence). Sequencing was performed with immunoSEQ multiplex PCR; in TCRdb, only in-frame clones are kept and a portion is missing. The sample has 150,000 to 200,000 clones, approximately 91% seen once; the top ten hold more than 2%. Sequencing was done on a sample of peripheral blood. This TCR derives from a man aged 18 to 30 with acute or convalescent COVID-19. The V gene is TRBV5-5, the J gene TRBJ2-3; D is uncertain. Here the CDR3 DNA reads TGTGCCAGCAGACCTCATCACGGGGATACGCAGTATTTT. Protein sequence: CASRPHHGDTQYF.